The present T cell receptor (beta chain) was sequenced within a study of PD-1 blockade in classical Hodgkin lymphoma. Whole-study results and caveats: Patients with a complete response exhibited baseline diversity comparable to newly diagnosed patients. Repertoire difference causes, possibly disease activity or prior therapy, remain undefined.

In germline, CDR1 is SGHNT, CDR2 YENEEA. Trimming took 5 bases from V and 2 from J, leaving 10 bases between them. The CDR3 runs 13 residues. Worth noting for this clone: Its antigen remains unidentified.

Assay: immunoSEQ multiplex PCR; the TCRdb copy retains only in-frame clones and omits some. This repertoire shows 20,000 to 25,000 clones, 60% to 85% found once; its top ten account for roughly 7.3%. With no exception, relapse followed autologous stem cell transplantation in all patients, and brentuximab vedotin exposure varied. Each best response was a complete response, a partial response or progressive disease. This clonotype was obtained from a human donor with classical Hodgkin lymphoma. V is TRBV11-3 and J is TRBJ2-7; TRBD1 might be the D (7 bases). This specimen was peripheral blood mononuclear cells (PBMCs), taken before the second cycle of nivolumab. CDR3 nucleotide sequence: TGTGCCAGCAGCCAGGGGGAGGCCTACGAGCAGTACTTC. The encoded protein is CASSQGEAYEQYF. Complete variable domain (other parts from reference TRBV11-3 and TRBJ2-7): EAGVVQSPRYKIIEKKQPVAFWCNPISGHNTLYWYLQNLGQGPELLIRYENEEAVDDSQLPKDRFSAERLKGVDSTLKIQPAELGDSAVYLCASSQGEAYEQYFGPGTRLTVT.